The text below deals with one T cell receptor (beta chain). The junction differs from germline at one of its ends, possibly a read error. This entry belongs to a study of shared clonotypes between healthy human individuals. Germline loops: CDR1 SEHNR, CDR2 FQNEAQ (reference sequence). This CDR3 comprises 14 residues. Libraries were prepared by immunoSEQ multiplex PCR; TCRdb keeps only in-frame clonotypes and omits some of them. Among about 1.1 million clones listed, roughly 74% were seen once. The clonotype originates from a man younger than 35 in good health. Some clones in this sample may be carry-over from other donors' samples. The chain links TRBV7-9 to TRBJ2-7; 10 positions match TRBD1. What was sequenced was memory CD4+ T cells from PBMCs. This sample's subset: CD45RA-negative fraction. CDR3 bases: TGTGCCAGCAGCTTGTTCGGGACAGGGGTTAAAGGGCACTTC. It yields the protein CASSLFGTGVKGHF.